This T cell receptor (beta chain) was identified in a study of spatial heterogeneity in lung cancer. Study background: The average count in raw reads for each unique TCR and UMI combination exceeded 9.5 appearances. General observations from the study: The number of expanded tumor alpha and beta chains correlated with mutation number.

Unique molecular identifiers tagged every individual TCR cDNA molecule. A single record per CDR3 protein comes from TCRdb applying MiXCR to the 5' RACE reads. Of around 20,000 distinct CDR3 sequences in the sample, roughly 7% were seen once. This clonotype was observed many times. Its target is unknown. Time point indicated: sample taken at primary tumor resection. TCRs were sequenced from unsorted whole RNA of tumor, nontumor lung or PBMC. V was shortened by 8 bases and J by 3 bases, with 11 bases between the two germline ends. The germline V gene has CDR1 LGHDT and CDR2 YNNKEL (reference sequence). CDR3 size: 12 residues.

The sequenced sample was lung tumor tissue, obtained at surgery. The clonotype originates from a female donor with early-stage non-small cell lung cancer. The J gene is TRBJ2-7, the V gene TRBV3-1; D tentatively fits TRBD1 or TRBD2 (5 bases each). DNA for the CDR3: TGTGCCAGCCGGGGCCTAAACTACGAGCAGTACTTC. Its protein product is CASRGLNYEQYF.